These T cell receptor beta chains were read from a single sample in a study of T cell responses to AZD1222 COVID-19 vaccine. TCRdb keeps only in-frame clones here, not all; method: immunoSEQ multiplex PCR. Of under 200,000 clones listed, more than 80% are singletons. The sample consisted of peripheral blood, taken on day 0 of AZD1222 vaccination. The receptors were sampled from an adult in good health. Each CDR3 is given with its conserved first and last residue. A D gene is named only where the DNA matches it firmly.

CDR3	DNA	J	V	D
CASSRSGGSLTYNEQFF	TGCGCCAGCAGCCGCTCGGGGGGATCACTAACATACAATGAGCAGTTCTTC	TRBJ2-1	TRBV4-1	TRBD2
CAPKRDGQETQYF	TGTGCCCCTAAAAGGGACGGACAAGAGACCCAGTACTTC	TRBJ2-5	TRBV6-5	NA
CASSYPTGGNEKLFF	TGTGCCAGCAGTTACCCGACAGGGGGGAATGAAAAACTGTTTTTT	TRBJ1-4	TRBV6-5	TRBD1
CASSQKGYGQEANTEAFF	TGTGCCAGCAGCCAAAAGGGGTACGGACAGGAGGCGAACACTGAAGCTTTCTTT	TRBJ1-1	TRBV14	TRBD1
CASRGRALGVHEQFF	TGTGCCAGTAGGGGACGTGCCCTAGGCGTCCATGAGCAGTTCTTC	TRBJ2-1	TRBV19	NA
CATKETNTEAFF	TGTGCCACCAAGGAAACGAACACTGAAGCTTTCTTT	TRBJ1-1	TRBV24-1	NA
CASRGDSPRSGYTF	TGTGCCAGCAGGGGGGACAGCCCGCGGAGTGGCTACACCTTC	TRBJ1-2	TRBV2	TRBD1
CASSLESRGGNTIYF	TGCGCCAGCAGCTTGGAGTCCAGGGGTGGAAACACCATATATTTT	TRBJ1-3	TRBV5-1	NA
CAISESGVRGSFTGELFF	TGTGCCATCAGTGAGTCGGGTGTGCGGGGGTCTTTCACCGGGGAGCTGTTTTTT	TRBJ2-2	TRBV10-3	TRBD2
CASSYIGETQYF	TGTGCCAGCAGTTACATTGGTGAGACCCAGTACTTC	TRBJ2-5	TRBV6-2/TRBV6-3	NA
CASSSRTGGNQPQHF	TGTGCCAGCAGTTCACGGACAGGGGGCAATCAGCCCCAGCATTTT	TRBJ1-5	TRBV2	TRBD1
CASSLLIFPGDYNEQFF	TGTGCCAGCAGTTTACTCATTTTTCCTGGGGATTACAATGAGCAGTTCTTC	TRBJ2-1	TRBV27	NA
CASSSIGTSTGELFF	TGTGCCAGCAGCTCAATTGGGACTAGCACCGGGGAGCTGTTTTTT	TRBJ2-2	TRBV7-2	TRBD2